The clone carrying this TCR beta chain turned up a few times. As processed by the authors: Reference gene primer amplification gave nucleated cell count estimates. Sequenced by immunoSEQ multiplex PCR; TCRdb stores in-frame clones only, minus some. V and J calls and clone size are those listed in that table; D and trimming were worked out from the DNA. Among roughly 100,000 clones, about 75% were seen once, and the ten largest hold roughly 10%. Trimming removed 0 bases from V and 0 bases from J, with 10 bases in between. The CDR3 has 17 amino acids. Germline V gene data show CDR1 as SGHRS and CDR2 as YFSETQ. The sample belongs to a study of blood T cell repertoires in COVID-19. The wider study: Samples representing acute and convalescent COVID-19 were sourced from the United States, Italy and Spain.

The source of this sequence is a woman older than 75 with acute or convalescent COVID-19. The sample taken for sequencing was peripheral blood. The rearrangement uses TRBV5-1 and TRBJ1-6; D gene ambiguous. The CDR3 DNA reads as TGCGCCAGCAGCTTGGATGGCGGCTTCTCCTATAATTCACCCCTCCACTTT. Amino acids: CASSLDGGFSYNSPLHF.